The 6 T cell receptor beta chains given below trace back to one sample, sequenced in a study of shared clonotypes between healthy human individuals (dated by TCRdb to 2019 to 2021). For the CD8 naive samples, CD45RO-negative cells were positively selected for CCR7, yielding a CD45RA+CCR7+ population from which TemRA cells were excluded. Libraries came from the immunoSEQ multiplex PCR assay. Held by TCRdb, this immuneACCESS table contains in-frame sequences only and omits some clones. Under half of the omission traces to an unresolved V gene where checked; the cause of the rest is unknown. The sample profile shows about 580,000 clones; about 98% of them were found once. 0.3% of the sample rests with the top ten. The material sequenced was naive CD8+ T cells sorted from blood. The cell subset or site label for this specimen denotes: CD45RA+CCR7+. These receptors were obtained from a man aged 25-45 years in good health.

V and J are TRBV4-1 and TRBJ2-7; D may correspond to TRBD1 or TRBD2 (5 bases each). The germline CDR1 and CDR2 sequences are MGHRA and YSYEKL. With 0 bases removed from V and 2 bases from J, the gap between germline ends came to 11 bases. The CDR3 spans 15 residues. The CDR3 DNA is TGCGCCAGCAGCCAAGAGGGACGCCTGACCTACGAGCAGTACTTC. This encodes CASSQEGRLTYEQYF.

The chain couples TRBV9 to TRBJ2-1; 10 nucleotides align to TRBD1. Trimming cost V 4 bases and J 10 bases; bases outside gene matches: 11. Looked up from germline, CDR1 is SGDLS and CDR2 is YYNGEE. The CDR3 is 15 residues long. The CDR3 coding sequence is TGTGCCAGCAGCCTGGGGACAGGGGAAAGTAGGGAGCAGTTCTTC. Its translation is CASSLGTGESREQFF.

The chain employs TRBV6-6 and TRBJ2-3, with 9 bases identical to TRBD2. The V segment lost 2 bases and the J segment 5 bases; nucleotides outside the gene matches: 5. The length of the CDR3 is 15 residues. CDR1 MNHNY and CDR2 SVGAGI come from the germline V gene (reference sequence). Here the CDR3 DNA reads TGTGCCAGCAGTTACATAGCGGGAGTGGAAGATACGCAGTATTTT. Its protein is CASSYIAGVEDTQYF.

The chain employs TRBV2 and TRBJ2-2, with 10 bases aligning to TRBD1. The CDR3 runs 16 residues. The V segment lost 4 bases and the J segment 3 bases; nucleotides outside the gene matches: 5. Germline V lookup: CDR1 SNHLY, CDR2 FYNNEI. In DNA form, the CDR3 reads TGTGCCAGCAGTGTCTCGGGACAGGGGTACACCGGGGAGCTGTTTTTT. Translation: CASSVSGQGYTGELFF.

V usage is TRBV7-9 and J usage is TRBJ2-3; D might be TRBD2 (6 bases). CDR3 size: 13 residues. Germline CDR1 reads SEHNR; CDR2 reads FQNEAQ (reference sequence). V gave up 7 bases and J gave up 7 bases, with 15 bases separating them. CDR3 bases: TGTGCCAGCATGTGGGAGGCAGGGCATACGCAGTATTTT. It yields the protein CASMWEAGHTQYF.

This clone was counted a single time. V and J are TRBV5-5 and TRBJ1-2; no clear D. This CDR3 has 15 residues. Between the trimmed V and J ends, which lost 7 bases and 4 bases, there was a span of 20 bases. The V gene's germline CDR1 is SGHKS and CDR2 YYEKEE (reference sequence). CDR3 DNA sequence: TGTGCCAGCGCCAAAACTCCGACATTCACCTATGGCTACACCTTC. It codes for CASAKTPTFTYGYTF.